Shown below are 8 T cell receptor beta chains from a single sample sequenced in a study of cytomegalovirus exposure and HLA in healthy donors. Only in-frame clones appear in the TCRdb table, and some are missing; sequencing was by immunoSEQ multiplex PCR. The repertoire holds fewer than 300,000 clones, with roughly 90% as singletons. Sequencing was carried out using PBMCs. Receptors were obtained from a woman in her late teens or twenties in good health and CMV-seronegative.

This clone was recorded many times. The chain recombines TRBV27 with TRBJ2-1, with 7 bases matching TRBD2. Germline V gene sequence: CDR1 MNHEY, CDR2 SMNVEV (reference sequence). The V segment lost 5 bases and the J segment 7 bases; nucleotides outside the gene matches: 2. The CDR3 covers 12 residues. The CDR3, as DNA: TGTGCCAGCAGTATGGGACTAAATGAGCAGTTCTTC. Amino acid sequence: CASSMGLNEQFF.

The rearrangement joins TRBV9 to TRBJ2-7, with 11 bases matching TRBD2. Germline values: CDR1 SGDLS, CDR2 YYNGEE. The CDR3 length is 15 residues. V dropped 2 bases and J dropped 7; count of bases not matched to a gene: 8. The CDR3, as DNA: TGTGCCAGCAGCGTTGATAGCGGGAGGGCCCGAGAGCAGTACTTC. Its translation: CASSVDSGRAREQYF.

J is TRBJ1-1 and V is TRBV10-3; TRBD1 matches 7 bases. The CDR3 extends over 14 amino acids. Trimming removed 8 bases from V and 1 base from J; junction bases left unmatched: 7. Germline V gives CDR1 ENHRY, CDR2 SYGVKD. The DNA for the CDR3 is TGTGCCATCGGGGCGAAGGGGGCGAACACTGAAGCTTTCTTT. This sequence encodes CAIGAKGANTEAFF.

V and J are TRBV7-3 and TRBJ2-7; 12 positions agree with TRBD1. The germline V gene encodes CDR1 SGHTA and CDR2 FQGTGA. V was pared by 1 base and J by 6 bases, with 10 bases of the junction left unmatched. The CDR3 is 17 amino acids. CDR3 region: CASSLMPGGTGGSEQYF. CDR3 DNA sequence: TGTGCCAGCAGCTTAATGCCCGGGGGGACAGGGGGCTCCGAGCAGTACTTC.

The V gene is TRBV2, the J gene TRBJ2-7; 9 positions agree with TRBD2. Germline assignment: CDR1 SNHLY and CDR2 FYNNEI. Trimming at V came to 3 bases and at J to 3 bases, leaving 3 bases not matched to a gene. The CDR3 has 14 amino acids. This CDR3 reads CASSDPSGNYEQYF. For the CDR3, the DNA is TGTGCCAGCAGTGACCCTAGCGGGAACTACGAGCAGTACTTC.

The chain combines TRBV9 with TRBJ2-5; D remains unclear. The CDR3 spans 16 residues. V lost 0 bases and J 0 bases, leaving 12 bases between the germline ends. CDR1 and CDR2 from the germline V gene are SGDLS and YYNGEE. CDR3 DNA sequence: TGTGCCAGCAGCGTAGATGGTCTGGAGCACCAAGAGACCCAGTACTTC. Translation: CASSVDGLEHQETQYF.

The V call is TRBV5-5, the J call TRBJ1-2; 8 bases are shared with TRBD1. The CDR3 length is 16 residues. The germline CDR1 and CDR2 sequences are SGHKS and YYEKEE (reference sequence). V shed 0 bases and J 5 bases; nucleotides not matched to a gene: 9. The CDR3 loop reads CASSLDRTGQVYGYTF. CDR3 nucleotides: TGTGCCAGCAGCTTGGATCGGACAGGGCAAGTGTATGGCTACACCTTC.

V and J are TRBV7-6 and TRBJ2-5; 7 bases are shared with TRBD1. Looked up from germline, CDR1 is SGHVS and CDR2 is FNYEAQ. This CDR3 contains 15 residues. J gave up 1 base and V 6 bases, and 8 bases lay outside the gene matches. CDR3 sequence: CASSMEGGGQETQYF. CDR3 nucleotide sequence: TGTGCCAGCAGTATGGAAGGGGGCGGCCAAGAGACCCAGTACTTC.